A single sample gave rise to the 15 T cell receptor beta chains below, sequenced in a study of T cells after posttransplantation cyclophosphamide. The data were produced by immunoSEQ multiplex PCR, yet TCRdb's version contains in-frame clones alone and is incomplete. The sample comprises about 1,400 clones, approximately 98% of which are singletons, and approximately 1.5% rests with the top ten. The material sequenced was naive CD8+ T cells sorted from PBMCs. The source of these receptors is a woman in her sixties in good health, CMV-negative, and a related stem cell transplant donor.

The V call is TRBV7-8, the J call TRBJ1-6, with 8 bases identical to TRBD1. Per the germline V gene, CDR1 is SGHVS and CDR2 is FQNEAQ. V gave up 1 base and J gave up 3 bases; unmatched junction bases: 2. The CDR3 is 16 amino acids. The CDR3 DNA follows: TGTGCCAGCAGCTTAGGGACAGGGCTCTATAATTCACCCCTCCACTTT. Its translation is CASSLGTGLYNSPLHF.

The CDR3 sequence: CASSIYRVEDYGYTF. In DNA form, the CDR3 reads TGTGCCAGTAGTATATACAGGGTAGAGGACTATGGCTACACCTTC. The chain joins TRBV19 to TRBJ1-2; D is possibly TRBD1 (6 bases). Germline CDR1 and CDR2: LNHDA and SQIVND (reference sequence). The CDR3 is 15 residues long. The germline V and J ends were trimmed by 2 bases and 3 bases, with 13 bases remaining between them.

V gene TRBV19 combines with J gene TRBJ1-4; D gene uncertain. This CDR3 has 13 residues. The ends were cut back, 4 bases at V and 8 bases at J, with 11 bases in the middle. The germline CDR1 and CDR2 sequences are LNHDA and SQIVND (reference sequence). For the CDR3, the DNA is TGTGCCAGTAGTAGCAGGATTGAAGAAAAACTGTTTTTT. Protein product: CASSSRIEEKLFF.

V usage is TRBV2 and J usage is TRBJ2-2, with 8 bases that match TRBD2. The germline CDR1 and CDR2 sequences are SNHLY and FYNNEI. The CDR3 consists of 15 residues. V shed 3 bases, J shed 4 bases, and the junction held 4 bases outside the gene matches. The CDR3 loop reads CASSESGSVTGELFF. CDR3 DNA: TGTGCCAGCAGTGAGAGCGGGAGTGTCACCGGGGAGCTGTTTTTT.

The chain recombines TRBV18 with TRBJ2-3, with 8 bases that match TRBD2. Germline CDR1 is KGHSH and CDR2 is LQKENI. Trimming at V came to 8 bases and at J to 0 bases, leaving 10 bases not matched to a gene. This CDR3 comprises 16 residues. CDR3 in amino acids: CASPRLAPRSTDTQYF. CDR3 coding DNA: TGTGCCAGCCCCCGACTAGCGCCTAGGAGCACAGATACGCAGTATTTT.

The J gene is TRBJ2-7, the V gene TRBV9; 9 positions agree with TRBD1. CDR3 length: 21 amino acids. Trimming removed 0 bases from V and 0 bases from J; junction bases left unmatched: 19. CDR1 and CDR2 (germline): SGDLS, YYNGEE. Here the CDR3 reads CASSVDGCGTGNNLSSYEQYV. In DNA, the CDR3 is TGTGCCAGCAGCGTAGACGGATGTGGGACAGGGAATAACTTGAGCTCCTACGAGCAGTACGTC.

Comments on this clone: This sample also contains other DNA sequences that code for the same CDR3. This sequence joins TRBV9 and TRBJ2-5; 8 positions agree with TRBD1. The CDR3 runs 13 residues. Germline assignment: CDR1 SGDLS and CDR2 YYNGEE. The J segment lost 4 bases and the V segment lost 3 bases, leaving 2 bases of the junction unmatched. CDR3 amino acids: CASSGQGRETQYF. The CDR3 nucleotides read TGTGCCAGCAGCGGACAGGGGCGAGAGACCCAGTACTTC.

The V call is TRBV9, the J call TRBJ2-5, with TRBD1 matching 7 bases. CDR3 length: 15 residues. Germline CDR1 is SGDLS and CDR2 is YYNGEE. The V gene end was trimmed by 2 bases and the J gene end by 2 bases; junction bases not matched to a gene: 6. CDR3 sequence reads: CASSVWGQQQETQYF. The CDR3, as DNA: TGTGCCAGCAGCGTCTGGGGACAGCAGCAAGAGACCCAGTACTTC.

The chain has TRBV4-2 and TRBJ1-5, with D possibly matching TRBD1 (5 bases). The CDR3 is 14 amino acids. Germline assignment: CDR1 LGHNA and CDR2 YNFKEQ. The germline V and J ends were trimmed by 0 bases and 11 bases, with 14 bases remaining between them. The CDR3 nucleotides are TGTGCCAGCAGCCAAGAACGTGGGGGGGGGTCCCAGCATTTT. As protein: CASSQERGGGSQHF.

Concerning this clone itself: Mismatch with germline at one junction end may stem from a read error. In nucleotides, the CDR3 is TGTGCCTGGAGCGGGGGACTGACCAATCAGCTCCAGCATTTT. This gives the protein CAWSGGLTNQLQHF. V and J are TRBV30 and TRBJ1-5; a possible D gene is TRBD1 (5 bases). Germline V gene lookup returns CDR1 GTSNPN and CDR2 SVGIG (reference sequence). The CDR3 runs 14 residues.

This chain uses TRBV7-9 with TRBJ2-1; D call uncertain. CDR1 is SEHNR, CDR2 FQNEAQ, per germline (reference sequence). The CDR3 sequence is 12 residues long. Between the trimmed V and J ends, which lost 3 bases and 9 bases, there was a span of 9 bases. CDR3 region: CASSFVESEQFF. CDR3 coding DNA: TGTGCCAGCAGCTTTGTAGAGAGTGAGCAGTTCTTC. Based on the CDR3 plus reference TRBV7-9 and TRBJ2-1, the full variable domain is DTGVSQNPRHKITKRGQNVTFRCDPISEHNRLYWYRQTLGQGPEFLTYFQNEAQLEKSRLLSDRFSAERPKGSFSTLEIQRTEQGDSAMYLCASSFVESEQFFGPGTRLTVL.

The V and J genes are TRBV27 and TRBJ2-1, with a possible D match to TRBD2 (5 bases). Trimming pared 5 bases from V and 4 bases from J, leaving 12 bases between. CDR1 is MNHEY and CDR2 is SMNVEV in the germline V gene (reference sequence). The CDR3 spans 14 residues. The CDR3 spells CASSTSGMYNEQFF. The CDR3 coding sequence is TGTGCCAGCAGTACCTCCGGGATGTACAATGAGCAGTTCTTC.

The chain employs TRBV7-9 and TRBJ1-5; 7 positions agree with TRBD1. V lost 3 bases, J lost 2 bases, and 1 base stayed unmatched. CDR1 is SEHNR and CDR2 is FQNEAQ in the germline V gene (reference sequence). The length of the CDR3 is 14 residues. The CDR3 nucleotides are TGTGCCAGCAGCTTTACAGGGGGCAATCAGCCCCAGCATTTT. It codes for CASSFTGGNQPQHF.

The chain couples TRBV16 to TRBJ1-1; 7 nucleotides match TRBD1. CDR3 size: 18 residues. Losses at the gene ends were 3 bases for V and 1 base for J; bases not matched to a gene: 14. CDR1 and CDR2 (germline): KGHSY, FQNENV. In nucleotides, the CDR3 is TGTGCCAGCAGCCATCCCGGGACAGCGCCTTCCCCGAACACTGAAGCTTTCTTT. Its protein is CASSHPGTAPSPNTEAFF.

The rearrangement uses TRBV28 and TRBJ1-6, with 8 positions matching TRBD1. Trimming removed 5 bases from V and 7 bases from J; junction bases left unmatched: 7. The CDR3 sequence is 15 residues long. From germline, CDR1 is MDHEN and CDR2 SYDVKM. CDR3 amino acids: CASSATGGGNSPLHF. The CDR3 coding sequence is TGTGCCAGCAGTGCTACAGGGGGAGGCAATTCACCCCTCCACTTT.